The 28 T cell receptor beta chains listed next were all sequenced from one sample in a study of blood T cell repertoires in COVID-19. Libraries were prepared by immunoSEQ multiplex PCR; TCRdb keeps only in-frame clonotypes and omits some of them. The sample consists of roughly 200,000 clones, approximately 80% of them appearing once. The source material was peripheral blood. All receptors come from a human donor in a cohort sampled during active COVID-19.

V and J are TRBV5-1 and TRBJ2-7, with D perhaps matching TRBD2 (5 bases). This CDR3 has 14 amino acids. Germline V gives CDR1 SGHRS, CDR2 YFSETQ. The V and J ends lost 0 bases and 2 bases respectively, with 9 bases between them. CDR3 sequence reads: CASSLANGAYEQYF. CDR3 in DNA: TGCGCCAGCAGCTTGGCCAACGGGGCCTACGAGCAGTACTTC. The entire variable domain, with the rest obtained from reference TRBV5-1 and TRBJ2-7, is as follows: KAGVTQTPRYLIKTRGQQVTLSCSPISGHRSVSWYQQTPGQGLQFLFEYFSETQRNKGNFPGRFSGRQFSNSRSEMNVSTLELGDSALYLCASSLANGAYEQYFGPGTRLTVT.

This clone was observed a handful of times. The chain joins TRBV5-6 to TRBJ1-2; D is possibly TRBD1 (5 bases). V lost 4 bases, J lost 4 bases, and 8 bases lay in between. The CDR3 sequence is 12 residues long. The germline V gene encodes CDR1 SGHDT and CDR2 YYEEEE. This CDR3 is CASSQGPYGYTF. CDR3 bases: TGTGCCAGCAGCCAGGGCCCCTATGGCTACACCTTC. Supplemented by reference TRBV5-6 and TRBJ1-2, the full variable domain reads DAGVTQSPTHLIKTRGQQVTLRCSPKSGHDTVSWYQQALGQGPQFIFQYYEEEERQRGNFPDRFSGHQFPNYSSELNVNALLLGDSALYLCASSQGPYGYTFGSGTRLTVV.

The V gene is TRBV6-6, the J gene TRBJ2-7; 8 nucleotides line up with TRBD2. The CDR3 consists of 15 residues. The trim removed 0 bases at V and 4 bases at J, leaving 5 bases unmatched. Germline CDR1 is MNHNY and CDR2 is SVGAGI (reference sequence). The chain's CDR3 is CASSYSREGKYEQYF. As DNA, the CDR3 is TGTGCCAGCAGTTACTCCCGGGAGGGCAAATACGAGCAGTACTTC.

The chain employs TRBV7-3 and TRBJ1-1; unclear D gene. This CDR3 is built from 13 residues. Trimming took 5 bases from V and 5 from J, leaving 12 bases between them. Germline CDR1 is SGHTA and CDR2 is FQGTGA. The CDR3 here is CASSLSPRTEAFF. The CDR3 nucleotides are TGTGCCAGCAGCCTGAGTCCGAGGACTGAAGCTTTCTTT.

CDR3 bases: TGTGCCAGCAGACAGGGGAACACTGAAGCTTTCTTT. This gives the protein CASRQGNTEAFF. The chain carries TRBV28 and TRBJ1-1; D is perhaps TRBD1 (6 bases). Germline values: CDR1 MDHEN, CDR2 SYDVKM. The CDR3 length is 12 residues. Trimming removed 6 bases from V and 1 base from J, with 6 bases in between.

This chain uses TRBV6-2 or TRBV6-3 with TRBJ1-6; D is ambiguous. The CDR3 contains 15 residues. Germline lookup yields CDR1 MNHEY and CDR2 SVGEGT. V dropped 2 bases and J dropped 6 bases, with 11 bases sitting between them. CDR3 residues: CASSYGGDPNSPLHF. The CDR3 coding sequence is TGTGCCAGCAGTTACGGCGGAGATCCTAATTCACCCCTCCACTTT.

V gene TRBV4-3 combines with J gene TRBJ2-1; 11 positions agree with TRBD1. V shed 1 base, J shed 10 bases, and the junction held 9 bases outside the gene matches. CDR3 length equals 16 residues. CDR1 is LGHNA, CDR2 YSLEER, per germline. CDR3 in DNA: TGCGCCAGCAGCCAAGGGAGGACAGGGGGCTACAGAGAGCAGTTCTTC. It yields the protein CASSQGRTGGYREQFF.

The V and J genes are TRBV2 and TRBJ1-5, with D perhaps matching TRBD1 (6 bases). V was shortened by 3 bases and J by 6 bases, with 12 bases between the two germline ends. CDR3 length: 14 residues. CDR1 SNHLY and CDR2 FYNNEI come from the germline V gene. As DNA, the CDR3 is TGTGCCAGCAGTGAGCAAGGGGGTGGTCAGCCCCAGCATTTT. It yields the protein CASSEQGGGQPQHF.

The J gene is TRBJ2-6, the V gene TRBV19; maybe TRBD1 (5 bases). CDR3 size: 15 residues. With 3 bases removed from V and 0 bases from J, the gap between germline ends came to 6 bases. Germline CDR1 reads LNHDA; CDR2 reads SQIVND (reference sequence). Written as DNA, the CDR3 is TGTGCCAGTAGTATTGACAGCTCTGGGGCCAACGTCCTGACTTTC. This codes for CASSIDSSGANVLTF.

The chain joins TRBV6-6 to TRBJ2-7; maybe TRBD1 (6 bases). Germline values: CDR1 MNHNY, CDR2 SVGAGI (reference sequence). V shed 4 bases and J shed 5 bases, with 12 bases lying between them. CDR3 length: 13 amino acids. CDR3 bases: TGTGCCAGCAGTTCCGGGACACGGGACGAGCAGTACTTC. Translation gives CASSSGTRDEQYF.

The V and J genes are TRBV28 and TRBJ1-1; D unresolved. With 6 bases removed from V and 5 bases from J, the gap between germline ends came to 13 bases. The CDR3 is 13 residues long. Germline CDR1 reads MDHEN; CDR2 reads SYDVKM. CDR3 DNA sequence: TGTGCCAGCAGGATACGACGCGGGACTGAAGCTTTCTTT. As protein: CASRIRRGTEAFF.

V gene TRBV7-2 combines with J gene TRBJ2-7; TRBD2 aligns across 11 bases. V lost 5 bases, J lost 7 bases, and 10 bases stayed unmatched. This CDR3 has 15 amino acids. Germline CDR1 is SGHTA and CDR2 is FQGNSA. The CDR3 DNA follows: TGTGCCAGCAGCCCACTAGCGGGGGCCCCCTGGGAGCAGTACTTC. Translating gives CASSPLAGAPWEQYF. The full variable domain, in which reference TRBV7-2 and TRBJ2-7 provide the parts outside the CDR3, is GAGVSQSPSNKVTEKGKDVELRCDPISGHTALYWYRQSLGQGLEFLIYFQGNSAPDKSGLPSDRFSAERTGGSVSTLTIQRTQQEDSAVYLCASSPLAGAPWEQYFGPGTRLTVT.

The chain joins TRBV18 to TRBJ2-7; TRBD2 matches 10 bases. The V gene's germline CDR1 is KGHSH and CDR2 LQKENI. J lost 2 bases, V lost 5 bases, and 6 bases had no gene match. The length of the CDR3 is 15 residues. The CDR3 bases are TGTGCCAGCTCAGGCTTAAGCGGGGGGGCCTACGAGCAGTACTTC. This gives the protein CASSGLSGGAYEQYF.

This clone was counted only a few times. The J gene is TRBJ1-2, the V gene TRBV11-2, with unresolved D. V gave up 4 bases and J gave up 7 bases, with 19 bases separating them. Germline CDR1 and CDR2: SGHAT and FQNNGV. The CDR3 contains 15 residues. This CDR3 is CASSSPRLGGFGYTF. The CDR3, as DNA: TGTGCCAGCAGCTCCCCCAGGTTGGGAGGGTTTGGCTACACCTTC.

V is TRBV6-5 and J is TRBJ2-3, with D unclear. V shed 5 bases and J shed 4 bases, with 13 bases lying between them. The length of the CDR3 is 14 residues. Germline V CDR1 and CDR2: MNHEY, SVGAGI. CDR3 DNA: TGTGCCAGCAGTACAACCCTAGATGCAGATACGCAGTATTTT. This sequence encodes CASSTTLDADTQYF.

V and J are TRBV12-3 or TRBV12-4 and TRBJ2-5, with TRBD2 as a possible D gene (5 bases). This CDR3 is 13 amino acids long. V shed 1 base and J shed 7 bases, with 10 bases lying between them. CDR3 nucleotide sequence: TGTGCCAGCAGTTTAGGACTAAAAGGGACCCAGTACTTC. This translates into CASSLGLKGTQYF.

This sequence joins TRBV7-9 and TRBJ2-7, with TRBD2 matching 15 bases. The CDR3 length is 15 residues. The V gene end was trimmed by 3 bases and the J gene end by 4 bases; junction bases not matched to a gene: 1. Germline V gives CDR1 SEHNR, CDR2 FQNEAQ (reference sequence). CDR3 nucleotides: TGTGCCAGCAGCTTCGGGACTAGCGGGGGGTACGAGCAGTACTTC. It encodes CASSFGTSGGYEQYF.

In this sample, this clone turned up a few times. The chain employs TRBV5-1 and TRBJ2-7; 8 bases line up with TRBD2. This CDR3 is 14 amino acids long. Germline V gene data show CDR1 as SGHRS and CDR2 as YFSETQ. The V gene end was trimmed by 5 bases and the J gene end by 0 bases; junction bases not matched to a gene: 4. The CDR3 nucleotides are TGCGCCAGCAGACCCGGGACTAGCTCCTACGAGCAGTACTTC. Amino acid sequence: CASRPGTSSYEQYF.

The chain carries TRBV9 and TRBJ2-5, with TRBD2 identical over 11 bases. This CDR3 has 19 amino acids. Germline V gives CDR1 SGDLS, CDR2 YYNGEE. J lost 0 bases, V lost 2 bases, and 12 bases had no gene match. Here the CDR3 reads CASSVADLAGGTYQETQYF. CDR3 nucleotides: TGTGCCAGCAGCGTCGCGGATCTAGCGGGAGGAACGTACCAAGAGACCCAGTACTTC.

The rearrangement joins TRBV6-1 to TRBJ2-7, with 10 bases identical to TRBD1. The germline V gene has CDR1 MNHNS and CDR2 SASEGT. V shed 3 bases and J 2 bases; nucleotides not matched to a gene: 4. This CDR3 contains 15 residues. This CDR3 reads CASSDPGQGTYEQYF. DNA for the CDR3: TGTGCCAGCAGTGATCCGGGACAGGGGACCTACGAGCAGTACTTC.

V gene TRBV19 combines with J gene TRBJ2-3, with 10 bases lining up with TRBD1. Germline loops: CDR1 LNHDA, CDR2 SQIVND (reference sequence). The CDR3 is 14 amino acids. V shed 9 bases, J shed 6 bases, and the junction held 9 bases outside the gene matches. The CDR3 bases are TGTGCCAGCCGCGGACAGGGGGGCGGGGATACGCAGTATTTT. Protein sequence: CASRGQGGGDTQYF.

The genes are TRBV2 and TRBJ2-7, with TRBD1 as a possible D gene (6 bases). Germline V gene data show CDR1 as SNHLY and CDR2 as FYNNEI. This CDR3 comprises 12 residues. V was clipped by 7 bases and J by 0 bases, with 7 bases between them. CDR3 amino acids: CASTGDSYEQYF. CDR3 nucleotides: TGTGCCAGCACAGGGGACTCCTACGAGCAGTACTTC.

A few counts support this clone. The V and J genes are TRBV10-1 and TRBJ2-2; D not resolved. CDR1 is WNHNN, CDR2 SYGVQD, per germline (reference sequence). The length of the CDR3 is 14 residues. The V end lost 4 bases, the J end lost 1 base, and 7 bases lay between the germline ends. CDR3 DNA sequence: TGCGCCAGCAGTGGGAGTGTGAACACCGGGGAGCTGTTTTTT. The encoded protein is CASSGSVNTGELFF.

V usage is TRBV7-3 and J usage is TRBJ2-7; a possible D gene is TRBD2 (6 bases). The V end lost 5 bases, the J end lost 7 bases, and 18 bases lay between the germline ends. The germline V gene has CDR1 SGHTA and CDR2 FQGTGA. This CDR3 spans 14 amino acids. The CDR3 coding sequence is TGTGCCAGCAGCCCGACGGCCGCGGCGGGGGAGCAGTACTTC. This codes for CASSPTAAAGEQYF.

V and J are TRBV4-1 and TRBJ1-1, with TRBD1 matching over 7 bases. V lost 3 bases and J lost 4; bases outside the gene matches: 5. CDR1 MGHRA and CDR2 YSYEKL come from the germline V gene. The CDR3 spans 14 residues. The CDR3 bases are TGCGCCAGCAGCCACCTACAGGGGTTCACTGAAGCTTTCTTT. Amino acids: CASSHLQGFTEAFF.

This clone was detected only a few times. The CDR3 protein is CASRNWDIDEKLFF. The CDR3 DNA reads TGTGCCAGCAGGAACTGGGACATCGATGAAAAACTGTTTTTT. The V and J genes are TRBV28 and TRBJ1-4; TRBD1 is a possible D gene (6 bases). Trimming removed 6 bases at V and 6 bases at J, with 14 bases between. The CDR3 has 14 residues. Germline loops: CDR1 MDHEN, CDR2 SYDVKM.

The rearrangement uses TRBV2 and TRBJ1-3; D gene uncertain. Germline V lookup: CDR1 SNHLY, CDR2 FYNNEI. With 7 bases removed from V and 0 bases from J, the gap between germline ends came to 7 bases. This CDR3 is 13 amino acids long. The CDR3 bases are TGTGCCAGCAATCAGTACTCTGGAAACACCATATATTTT. Translating it yields CASNQYSGNTIYF.

This clone was found once. The chain is built from TRBV7-9 and TRBJ2-1, with D tentatively TRBD1 (5 bases). The CDR3 spans 13 residues. V was clipped by 3 bases and J by 4 bases, with 7 bases between them. Per the germline V gene, CDR1 is SEHNR and CDR2 is FQNEAQ (reference sequence). The CDR3 spells CASSFDSYNEQFF. The CDR3 nucleotides read TGTGCCAGCAGCTTCGACAGTTACAATGAGCAGTTCTTC.